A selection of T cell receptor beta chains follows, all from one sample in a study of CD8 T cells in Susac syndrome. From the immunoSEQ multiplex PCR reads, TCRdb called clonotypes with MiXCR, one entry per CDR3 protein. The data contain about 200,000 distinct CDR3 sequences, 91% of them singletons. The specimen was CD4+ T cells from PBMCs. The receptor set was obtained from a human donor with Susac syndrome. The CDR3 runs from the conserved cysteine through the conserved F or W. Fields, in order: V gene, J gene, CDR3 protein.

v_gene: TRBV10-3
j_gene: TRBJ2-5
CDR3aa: CAISEGQGVETQYF

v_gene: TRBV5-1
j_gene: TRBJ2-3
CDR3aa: CASSTLTLPDTQYF

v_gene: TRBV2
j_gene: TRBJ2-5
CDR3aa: CASSTGTTGTQYF

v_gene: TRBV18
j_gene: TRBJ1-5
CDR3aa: CASSRGTGGNNQPQHF

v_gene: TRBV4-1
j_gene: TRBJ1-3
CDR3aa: CASSQGLAFNSGNTIYF

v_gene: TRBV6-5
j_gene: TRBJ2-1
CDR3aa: CASSGPGGRNEQFF

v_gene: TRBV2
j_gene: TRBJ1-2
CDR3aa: CASSERQEYGYTF

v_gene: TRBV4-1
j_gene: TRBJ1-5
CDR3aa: CASSRERQPNQPQHF

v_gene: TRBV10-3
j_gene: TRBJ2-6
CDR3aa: CAIGEFTDGTNVLTF

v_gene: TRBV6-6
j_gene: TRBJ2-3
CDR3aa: CASRFHGQGRTDTQYF

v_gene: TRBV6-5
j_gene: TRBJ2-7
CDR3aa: CASSYSIQESYEQYF

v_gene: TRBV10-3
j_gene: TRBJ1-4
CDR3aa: CATRTDEKLFF

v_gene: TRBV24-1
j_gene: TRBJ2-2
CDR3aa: CATRGETGELFF

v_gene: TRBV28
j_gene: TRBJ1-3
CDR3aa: CASSLTASGNTIYF

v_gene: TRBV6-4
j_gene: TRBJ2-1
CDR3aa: CASSESGTGDLNEQFF

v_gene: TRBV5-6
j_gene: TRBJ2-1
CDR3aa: CASSYSGRIQFF

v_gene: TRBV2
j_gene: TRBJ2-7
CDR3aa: CASSEWTGINEQYF

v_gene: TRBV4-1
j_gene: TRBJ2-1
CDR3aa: CASSRYQTSGKGNEQFF

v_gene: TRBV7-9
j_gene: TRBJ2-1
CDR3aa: CASSPHRDRTYNEQFF

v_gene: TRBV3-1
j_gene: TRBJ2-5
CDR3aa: CASSQVRAETQYF

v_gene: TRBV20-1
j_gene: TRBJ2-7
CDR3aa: CSARPPGAGGYSYEQYF

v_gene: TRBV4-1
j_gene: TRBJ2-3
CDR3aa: CASSQDFRATDTQYF

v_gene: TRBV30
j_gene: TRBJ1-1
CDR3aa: CAWSVGTGSFGEAFF

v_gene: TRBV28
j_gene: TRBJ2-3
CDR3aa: CASSLHRDRPTDTQYF

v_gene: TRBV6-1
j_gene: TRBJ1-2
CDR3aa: CAGTDGNYGYTF

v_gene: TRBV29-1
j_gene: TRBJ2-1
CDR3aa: CSVEQGNEQFF

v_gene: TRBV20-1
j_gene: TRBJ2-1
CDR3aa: CSARAVLAGKINEQFF

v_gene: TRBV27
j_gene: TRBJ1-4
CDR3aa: CASSSRYRGEKLFF

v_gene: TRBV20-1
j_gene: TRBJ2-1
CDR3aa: CSAWGGREQFF